These T cell receptor beta chains were read from a single sample in a study of siplizumab effects on memory and regulatory T cells. Measured with immunoSEQ multiplex PCR; TCRdb has only the in-frame clones, and not every one. The sample records approximately 50,000 clones, over 90% being singletons. The sample was CD8+ T cells sorted from blood. These receptor sequences come from a human donor in good health. CDR3s include the opening cysteine and the closing phenylalanine or tryptophan. A D gene is named only where the DNA matches it firmly. Expanded clones get a size class; other rows say once, few or many, or leave the size out.

length,D,size,J,V,CDR3,DNA
17,NA,NA,TRBJ1-4,TRBV9,CASSVDSGTATNEKLFF,TGTGCCAGCAGCGTAGACTCAGGGACCGCTACTAATGAAAAACTGTTTTTT
16,NA,NA,TRBJ1-4,TRBV15,CATSGDEGVIDEKLFF,TGTGCCACCAGCGGAGATGAGGGGGTGATTGATGAAAAACTGTTTTTT
16,TRBD1,NA,TRBJ2-5,TRBV7-6,CASSSGQGVPGRTQYF,TGTGCCAGCAGCTCAGGACAGGGGGTCCCCGGTAGGACCCAGTACTTC
14,NA,NA,TRBJ2-5,TRBV7-6,CASSSWTERETQYF,TGTGCCAGCAGCTCGTGGACAGAGAGGGAGACCCAGTACTTC
12,NA,once,TRBJ2-3,TRBV7-6,CASSWSADTQYF,TGTGCCAGCAGCTGGAGCGCAGATACGCAGTATTTT
16,NA,NA,TRBJ2-3,TRBV4-1,CASSPSSSVYTDTQYF,TGCGCCAGCAGCCCAAGCTCGTCGGTATACACAGATACGCAGTATTTT
11,NA,NA,TRBJ1-1,TRBV27,CASHRNTEAFF,TGTGCCAGTCACAGGAACACTGAAGCTTTCTTT
16,NA,NA,TRBJ2-2,TRBV9,CASSVERTSNTGELFF,TGTGCCAGCAGCGTAGAAAGGACTTCGAACACCGGGGAGCTGTTTTTT
16,TRBD2,NA,TRBJ2-1,TRBV9,CASSPQTSGAHNEQFF,TGTGCCAGCAGCCCCCAAACTAGCGGGGCCCACAATGAGCAGTTCTTC
15,NA,NA,TRBJ2-7,TRBV5-4,CASSLSPSPSYEQYF,TGTGCCAGCAGCTTGTCCCCTAGCCCTTCCTACGAGCAGTACTTC
15,NA,NA,TRBJ1-4,TRBV4-1,CASSQVVGDGEKLFF,TGCGCCAGCAGCCAAGTGGTCGGGGATGGGGAAAAACTGTTTTTT
14,NA,NA,TRBJ1-5,TRBV27,CASSFSQSNQPQHF,TGTGCCAGCAGTTTCTCTCAGAGCAATCAGCCCCAGCATTTT
15,NA,NA,TRBJ1-5,TRBV5-5,CASSLEGNSNQPQHF,TGTGCCAGCAGCTTAGAGGGGAATAGCAATCAGCCCCAGCATTTT
11,TRBD1,NA,TRBJ1-1,TRBV19,CASWTGAEAFF,TGTGCCAGTTGGACAGGGGCCGAAGCTTTCTTT
15,NA,NA,TRBJ2-2,TRBV7-3,CASIVGRTNTGELFF,TGTGCCAGCATCGTCGGGCGGACGAACACCGGGGAGCTGTTTTTT
19,TRBD2,NA,TRBJ2-1,TRBV18,CASRSPGLAGAFSYNEQFF,TGTGCCAGCAGATCTCCGGGACTAGCGGGAGCATTCTCCTACAATGAGCAGTTCTTC
16,TRBD2,NA,TRBJ2-1,TRBV5-4,CASSHGLEVFDNEQFF,TGTGCCAGCAGCCACGGACTAGAAGTATTCGACAATGAGCAGTTCTTC
15,NA,NA,TRBJ2-2,TRBV10-1,CASSESLLGRGELFF,TGCGCCAGCAGTGAGTCACTTTTAGGGCGCGGGGAGCTGTTTTTT
17,NA,NA,TRBJ1-2,TRBV15,CATSRDGGAKYNYGYTF,TGTGCCACCAGCAGAGATGGTGGGGCCAAGTACAACTATGGCTACACCTTC
18,TRBD2,NA,TRBJ2-3,TRBV27,CASSFLGREGFSRNTQYF,TGTGCCAGCAGTTTTTTAGGACGGGAGGGGTTTTCTAGAAATACGCAGTATTTT
16,TRBD2,NA,TRBJ2-7,TRBV6-5,CASSSPPAGGTYEQYF,TGTGCCAGCAGTTCACCCCCGGCGGGAGGGACCTACGAGCAGTACTTC
15,NA,few,TRBJ2-3,TRBV29-1,CSVELGSGYTDTQYF,TGCAGCGTTGAATTAGGGTCAGGATACACAGATACGCAGTATTTT
15,NA,NA,TRBJ1-5,TRBV5-1,CASSLDWGSNQPQHF,TGCGCCAGCAGCTTGGATTGGGGAAGCAATCAGCCCCAGCATTTT
14,NA,NA,TRBJ2-3,TRBV28,CASSLGGGGDTQYF,TGTGCCAGCAGTTTGGGTGGAGGGGGCGATACGCAGTATTTT
15,NA,NA,TRBJ1-2,TRBV4-2,CASSPEPGQADGYTF,TGTGCCAGCAGCCCCGAACCGGGACAAGCAGATGGCTACACCTTC
13,NA,NA,TRBJ2-7,TRBV7-3,CASSFGVGDEQYF,TGTGCCAGCAGCTTCGGTGTTGGGGACGAGCAGTACTTC
12,NA,NA,TRBJ2-7,TRBV7-9,CASSPGGYEQYF,TGTGCCAGCAGCCCCGGAGGATACGAGCAGTACTTC
12,NA,NA,TRBJ2-1,TRBV5-1,CASSFRGNEQFF,TGCGCCAGCAGCTTCCGTGGCAATGAGCAGTTCTTC
15,NA,once,TRBJ2-3,TRBV2,CASRDRDISTDTQYF,TGTGCCAGCAGGGACCGGGACATCTCGACAGATACGCAGTATTTT
13,NA,NA,TRBJ2-2,TRBV27,CASRPRGYGELFF,TGTGCCAGTAGGCCCAGGGGATACGGGGAGCTGTTTTTT
15,NA,NA,TRBJ2-2,TRBV2,CAINKQGTNTGELFF,TGTGCCATCAATAAACAGGGAACGAACACCGGGGAGCTGTTTTTT
16,TRBD2,NA,TRBJ2-7,TRBV4-1,CASSRKTSGGAYEQYF,TGCGCCAGCAGCCGAAAAACTAGCGGGGGAGCCTACGAGCAGTACTTC
11,NA,NA,TRBJ2-1,TRBV19,CASRHGDEQFF,TGTGCCAGTAGACACGGTGATGAGCAGTTCTTC
14,NA,NA,TRBJ1-2,TRBV4-1,CASSRLQTDYGYTF,TGCGCCAGCAGCCGCCTACAGACGGACTATGGCTACACCTTC
13,NA,once,TRBJ1-5,TRBV28,CASSFSSNQPQHF,TGTGCCAGCAGTTTTTCCAGCAATCAGCCCCAGCATTTT
15,NA,NA,TRBJ1-2,TRBV27,CASSLSQGSNYGYTF,TGTGCCAGCAGTTTAAGCCAGGGCTCGAACTATGGCTACACCTTC
14,NA,NA,TRBJ2-3,TRBV19,CASSIERRMDTQYF,TGTGCCAGTAGTATAGAGCGGAGGATGGATACGCAGTATTTT